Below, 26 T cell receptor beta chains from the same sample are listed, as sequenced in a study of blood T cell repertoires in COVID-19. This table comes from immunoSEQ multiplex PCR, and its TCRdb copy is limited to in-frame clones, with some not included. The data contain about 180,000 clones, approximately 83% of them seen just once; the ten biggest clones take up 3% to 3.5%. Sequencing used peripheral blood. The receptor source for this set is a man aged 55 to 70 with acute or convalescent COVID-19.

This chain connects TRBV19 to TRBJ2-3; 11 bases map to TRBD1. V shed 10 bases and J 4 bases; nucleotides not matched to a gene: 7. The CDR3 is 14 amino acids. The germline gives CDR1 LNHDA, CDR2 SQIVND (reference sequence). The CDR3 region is CATTRDRGADTQYF. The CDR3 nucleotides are TGTGCCACCACCCGGGACAGGGGGGCAGATACGCAGTATTTT. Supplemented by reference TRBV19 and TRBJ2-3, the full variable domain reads DGGITQSPKYLFRKEGQNVTLSCEQNLNHDAMYWYRQDPGQGLRLIYYSQIVNDFQKGDIAEGYSVSREKKESFPLTVTSAQKNPTAFYLCATTRDRGADTQYFGPGTRLTVL.

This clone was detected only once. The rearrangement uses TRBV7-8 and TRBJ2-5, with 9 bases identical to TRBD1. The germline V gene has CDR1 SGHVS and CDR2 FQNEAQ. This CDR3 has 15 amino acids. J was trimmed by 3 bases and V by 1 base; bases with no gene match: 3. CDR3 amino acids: CASSLGRTGEETQYF. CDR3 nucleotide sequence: TGTGCCAGCAGCTTAGGGAGGACAGGGGAAGAGACCCAGTACTTC.

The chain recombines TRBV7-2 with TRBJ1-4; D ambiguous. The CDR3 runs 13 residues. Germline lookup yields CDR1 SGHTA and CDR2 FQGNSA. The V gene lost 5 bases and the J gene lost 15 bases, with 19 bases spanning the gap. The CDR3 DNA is TGTGCCAGCAGCCCCCTTTATGGCGATACTATGTTTTTT. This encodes CASSPLYGDTMFF.

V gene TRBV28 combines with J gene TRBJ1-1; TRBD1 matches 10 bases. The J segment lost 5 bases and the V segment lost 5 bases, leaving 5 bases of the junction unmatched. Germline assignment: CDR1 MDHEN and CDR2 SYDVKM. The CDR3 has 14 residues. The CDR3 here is CASSQTGGRTEAFF. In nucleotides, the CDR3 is TGTGCCAGCAGTCAGACAGGGGGCCGGACTGAAGCTTTCTTT.

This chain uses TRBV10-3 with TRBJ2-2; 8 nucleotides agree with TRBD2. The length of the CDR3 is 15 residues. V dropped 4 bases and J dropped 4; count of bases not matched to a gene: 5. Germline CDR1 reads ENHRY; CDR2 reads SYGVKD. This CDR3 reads CAISVGTSSTGELFF. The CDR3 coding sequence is TGTGCCATCAGTGTAGGGACTAGTAGCACCGGGGAGCTGTTTTTT.

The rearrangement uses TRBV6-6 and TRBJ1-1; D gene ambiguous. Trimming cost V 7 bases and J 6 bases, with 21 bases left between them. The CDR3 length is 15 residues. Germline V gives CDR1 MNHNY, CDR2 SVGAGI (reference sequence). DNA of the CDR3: TGTGCCAGCAATGACGAGGTTTTGGTTTTCGCTGAAGCTTTCTTT. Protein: CASNDEVLVFAEAFF.

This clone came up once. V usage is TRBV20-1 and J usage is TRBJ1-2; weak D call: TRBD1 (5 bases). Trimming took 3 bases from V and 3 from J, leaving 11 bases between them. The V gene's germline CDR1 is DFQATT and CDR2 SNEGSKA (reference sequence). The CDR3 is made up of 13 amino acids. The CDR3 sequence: CSASFQGHYGYTF. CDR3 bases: TGCAGTGCTAGTTTCCAGGGCCACTATGGCTACACCTTC.

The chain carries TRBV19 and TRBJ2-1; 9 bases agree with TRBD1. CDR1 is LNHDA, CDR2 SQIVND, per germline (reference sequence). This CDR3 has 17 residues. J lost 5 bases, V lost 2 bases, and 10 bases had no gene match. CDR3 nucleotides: TGTGCCAGTAGTATATTTCCCTTCGGGACAGGGAACAATGAGCAGTTCTTC. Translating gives CASSIFPFGTGNNEQFF.

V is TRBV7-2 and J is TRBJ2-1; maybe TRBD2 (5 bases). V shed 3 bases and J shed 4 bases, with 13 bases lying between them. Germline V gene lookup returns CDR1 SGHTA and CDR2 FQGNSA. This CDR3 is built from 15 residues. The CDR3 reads CASSFVGVGYNEQFF. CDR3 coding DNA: TGTGCCAGCAGCTTCGTGGGAGTGGGTTACAATGAGCAGTTCTTC.

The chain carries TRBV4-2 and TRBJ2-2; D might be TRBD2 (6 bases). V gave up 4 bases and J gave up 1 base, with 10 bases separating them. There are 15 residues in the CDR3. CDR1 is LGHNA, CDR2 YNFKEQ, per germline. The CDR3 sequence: CASSPRGVNTGELFF. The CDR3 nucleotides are TGTGCCAGCAGCCCGCGCGGGGTGAACACCGGGGAGCTGTTTTTT.

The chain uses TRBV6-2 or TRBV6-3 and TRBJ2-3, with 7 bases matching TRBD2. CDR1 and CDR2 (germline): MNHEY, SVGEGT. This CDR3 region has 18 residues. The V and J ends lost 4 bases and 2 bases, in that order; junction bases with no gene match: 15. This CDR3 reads CASSSWGEGVGATDTQYF. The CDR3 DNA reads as TGTGCCAGCAGTTCATGGGGGGAGGGAGTTGGGGCCACAGATACGCAGTATTTT.

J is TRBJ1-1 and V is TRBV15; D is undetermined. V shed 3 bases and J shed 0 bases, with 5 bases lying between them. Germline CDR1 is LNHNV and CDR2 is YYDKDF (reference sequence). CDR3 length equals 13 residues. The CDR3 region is CATSREMNTEAFF. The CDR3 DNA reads TGTGCCACCAGCAGGGAGATGAACACTGAAGCTTTCTTT.

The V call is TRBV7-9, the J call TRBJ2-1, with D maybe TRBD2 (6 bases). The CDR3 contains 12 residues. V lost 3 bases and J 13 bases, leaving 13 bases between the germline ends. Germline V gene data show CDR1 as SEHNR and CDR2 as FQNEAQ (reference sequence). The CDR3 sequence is CASSLTWEEQFF. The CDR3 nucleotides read TGTGCCAGCAGCTTGACCTGGGAGGAACAGTTCTTC.

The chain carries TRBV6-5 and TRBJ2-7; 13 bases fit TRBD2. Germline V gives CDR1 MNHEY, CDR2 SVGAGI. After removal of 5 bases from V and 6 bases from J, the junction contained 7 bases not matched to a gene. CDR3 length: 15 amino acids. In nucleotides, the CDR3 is TGTGCCAGCAGTCCGGGGACTAGCGGGGTGGCCGAGCAGTACTTC. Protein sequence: CASSPGTSGVAEQYF.

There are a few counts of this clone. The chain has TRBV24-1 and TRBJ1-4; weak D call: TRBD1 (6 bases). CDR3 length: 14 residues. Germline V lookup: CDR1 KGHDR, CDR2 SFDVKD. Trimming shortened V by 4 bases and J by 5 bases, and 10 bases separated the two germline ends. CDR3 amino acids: CATSDRTGNEKLFF. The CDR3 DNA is TGTGCCACCAGTGACCGAACAGGGAATGAAAAACTGTTTTTT.

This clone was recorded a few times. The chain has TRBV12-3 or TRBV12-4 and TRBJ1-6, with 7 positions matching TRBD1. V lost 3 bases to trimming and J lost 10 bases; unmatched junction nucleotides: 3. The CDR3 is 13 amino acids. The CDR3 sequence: CASSLTGQSPLHF. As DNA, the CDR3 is TGTGCCAGCAGTTTGACAGGGCAGTCACCCCTCCACTTT.

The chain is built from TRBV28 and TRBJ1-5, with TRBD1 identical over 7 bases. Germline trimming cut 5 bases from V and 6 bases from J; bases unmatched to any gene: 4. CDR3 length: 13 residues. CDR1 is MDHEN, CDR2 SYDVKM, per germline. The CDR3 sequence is CASSQQGRQPQHF. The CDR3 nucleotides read TGTGCCAGCAGTCAACAGGGGCGTCAGCCCCAGCATTTT.

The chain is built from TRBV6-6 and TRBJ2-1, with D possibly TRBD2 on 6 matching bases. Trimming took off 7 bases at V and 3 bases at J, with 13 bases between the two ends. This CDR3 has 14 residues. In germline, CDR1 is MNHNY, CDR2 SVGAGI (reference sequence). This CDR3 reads CASNPRELYNEQFF. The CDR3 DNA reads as TGTGCCAGCAACCCCCGGGAGCTCTACAATGAGCAGTTCTTC.

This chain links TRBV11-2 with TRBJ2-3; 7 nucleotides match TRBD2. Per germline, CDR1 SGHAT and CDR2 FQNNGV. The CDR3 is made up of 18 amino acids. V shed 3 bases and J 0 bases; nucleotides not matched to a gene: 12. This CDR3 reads CASSFFGRPEGSTDTQYF. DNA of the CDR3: TGTGCCAGCAGCTTTTTCGGGAGGCCCGAGGGTAGCACAGATACGCAGTATTTT.

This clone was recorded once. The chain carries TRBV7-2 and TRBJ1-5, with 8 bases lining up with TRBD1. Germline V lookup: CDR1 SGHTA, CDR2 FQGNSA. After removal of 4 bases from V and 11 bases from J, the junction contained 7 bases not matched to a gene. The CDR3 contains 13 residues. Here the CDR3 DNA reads TGTGCCAGCAGCTCCGGACAGGGCTTGGCCCAGCATTTT. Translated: CASSSGQGLAQHF.

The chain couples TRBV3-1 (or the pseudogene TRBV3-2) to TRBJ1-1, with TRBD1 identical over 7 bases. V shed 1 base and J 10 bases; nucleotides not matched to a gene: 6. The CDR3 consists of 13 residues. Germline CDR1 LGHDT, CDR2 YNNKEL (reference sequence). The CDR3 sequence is CASSQARGRGAFF. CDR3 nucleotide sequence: TGTGCCAGCAGCCAAGCGAGGGGGCGCGGAGCTTTCTTT.

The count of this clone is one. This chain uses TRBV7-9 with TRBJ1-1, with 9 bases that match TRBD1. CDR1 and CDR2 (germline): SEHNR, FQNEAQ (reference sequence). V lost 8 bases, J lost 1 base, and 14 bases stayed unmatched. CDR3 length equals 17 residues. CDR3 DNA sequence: TGTGCCAGCGGCCCGTGGGGCACAGGGGGCGCGAACACTGAAGCTTTCTTT. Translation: CASGPWGTGGANTEAFF.

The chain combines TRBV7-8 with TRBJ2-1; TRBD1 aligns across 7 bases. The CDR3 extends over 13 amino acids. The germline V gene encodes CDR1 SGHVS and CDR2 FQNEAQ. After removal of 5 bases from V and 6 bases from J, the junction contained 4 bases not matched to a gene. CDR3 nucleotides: TGTGCCAGCAGCACGAGACAGGGCAATGAGCAGTTCTTC. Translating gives CASSTRQGNEQFF.

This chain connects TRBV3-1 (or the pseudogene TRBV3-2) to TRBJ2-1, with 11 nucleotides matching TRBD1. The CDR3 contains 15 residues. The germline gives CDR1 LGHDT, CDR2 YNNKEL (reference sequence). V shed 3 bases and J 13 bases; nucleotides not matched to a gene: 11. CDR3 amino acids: CASSQDRGLPSDQFF. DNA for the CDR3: TGTGCCAGCAGCCAGGACAGGGGGCTTCCCTCGGATCAGTTCTTC.

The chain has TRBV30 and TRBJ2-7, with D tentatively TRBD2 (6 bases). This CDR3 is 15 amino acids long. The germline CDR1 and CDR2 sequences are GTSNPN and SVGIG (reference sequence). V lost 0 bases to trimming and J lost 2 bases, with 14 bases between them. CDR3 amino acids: CAWSVRRDWTYEQYF. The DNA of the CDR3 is TGTGCCTGGAGTGTACGCAGGGACTGGACCTACGAGCAGTACTTC.

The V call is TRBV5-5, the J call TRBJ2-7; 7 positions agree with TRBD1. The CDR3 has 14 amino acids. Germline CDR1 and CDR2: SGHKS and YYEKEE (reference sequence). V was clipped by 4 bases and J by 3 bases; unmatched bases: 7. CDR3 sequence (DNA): TGTGCCAGCAGCCACGGGACAGTTTACTACGAGCAGTACTTC. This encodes CASSHGTVYYEQYF.